A single sample gave rise to the 22 T cell receptor beta chains below, sequenced in a study of cytotoxic CD8 clonotypes in ibrutinib-treated CLL. Sequencing used immunoSEQ multiplex PCR; TCRdb keeps in-frame clones, though not all of them. The sample has roughly 160,000 clones, 84% seen once; the top ten hold about 4.6%. Specimen: PBMCs, collected after 24 months of ibrutinib treatment. The receptor source for this set is a human donor with chronic lymphocytic leukemia.

The sample holds one count of this clone. The chain is built from TRBV6-5 and TRBJ1-3; 9 positions match TRBD1. This CDR3 contains 15 residues. Per the germline V gene, CDR1 is MNHEY and CDR2 is SVGAGI. J was trimmed by 7 bases and V by 0 bases; bases with no gene match: 4. The CDR3 DNA reads as TGTGCCAGCAGTTACTCAAGGACAGGGGTTAACACCATATATTTT. Translated: CASSYSRTGVNTIYF.

The rearrangement uses TRBV2 and TRBJ1-2, with D possibly being TRBD1 (6 bases). This CDR3 comprises 13 residues. V lost 6 bases and J lost 7, with 15 bases in between. In germline, CDR1 is SNHLY, CDR2 FYNNEI. In nucleotides, the CDR3 is TGTGCCAGCAGGCTAAGGGGGGGCCTTGGCTACACCTTC. This gives the protein CASRLRGGLGYTF.

The gene calls are TRBV10-1 and TRBJ2-1, with D perhaps given as TRBD1 or TRBD2 (5 bases each). Germline values: CDR1 WNHNN, CDR2 SYGVQD (reference sequence). There are 18 residues in the CDR3. Between the trimmed V and J ends, which lost 7 bases and 4 bases, there was a span of 26 bases. Written as DNA, the CDR3 is TGCGCCAGCACCATCCCACGAGGGGCGAAGGAACCTTACAATGAGCAGTTCTTC. Encoded protein: CASTIPRGAKEPYNEQFF.

The chain has TRBV21-1 and TRBJ2-6. TRBV21-1 is a documented pseudogene. This CDR3 region has 21 residues. The CDR3 is CASIQTLIDRSGPSGANVLTF. CDR3 DNA: TGTGCCAGCATCCAGACCTTAATCGACAGATCGGGGCCCTCTGGGGCCAACGTCCTGACTTTC.

The chain couples TRBV19 to TRBJ2-1, with TRBD2 matching 8 bases. The V segment lost 5 bases and the J segment 7 bases; nucleotides outside the gene matches: 7. Looked up from germline, CDR1 is LNHDA and CDR2 is SQIVND (reference sequence). This CDR3 contains 14 residues. CDR3 nucleotide sequence: TGTGCCAGTAGTCCTTTAGCGGGAATGAATGAGCAGTTCTTC. This sequence encodes CASSPLAGMNEQFF.

The rearrangement links TRBV30 to TRBJ1-1; D may be TRBD1 (6 bases). CDR1 is GTSNPN, CDR2 SVGIG, per germline (reference sequence). The CDR3 runs to 17 residues. Deletions cut 4 bases from V and 0 bases from J, with 21 bases between. The CDR3 DNA reads TGTGCCTGGATTTTGGGGATTACAGGGAGGATGAACACTGAAGCTTTCTTT. Its translation is CAWILGITGRMNTEAFF. The full variable domain, its missing parts supplied by reference TRBV30 and TRBJ1-1, is SQTIHQWPATLVQPVGSPLSLECTVEGTSNPNLYWYRQAAGRGLQLLFYSVGIGQISSEVPQNLSASRPQDRQFILSSKKLLLSDSGFYLCAWILGITGRMNTEAFFGQGTRLTVV.

Only one count was recorded for this clone. The chain combines TRBV7-3 with TRBJ1-2, with D perhaps matching TRBD1 (5 bases). CDR3 size: 11 residues. With 5 bases removed from V and 8 bases from J, the gap between germline ends came to 9 bases. From germline, CDR1 is SGHTA and CDR2 FQGTGA. CDR3 protein: CASSGGAGYTF. In DNA, the CDR3 is TGTGCCAGCAGCGGAGGGGCCGGCTACACCTTC.

The chain has TRBV10-3 and TRBJ2-7; D is uncertain. From germline, CDR1 is ENHRY and CDR2 SYGVKD. This CDR3 spans 14 amino acids. Trimming removed 2 bases at V and 2 bases at J, with 10 bases between. The CDR3 here is CAISEGVGPYEQYF. CDR3 sequence (DNA): TGTGCCATCAGTGAGGGAGTGGGCCCCTACGAGCAGTACTTC.

V is TRBV7-8 and J is TRBJ1-2; D remains unclear. The CDR3 has 14 amino acids. The germline V gene encodes CDR1 SGHVS and CDR2 FQNEAQ. V was cut by 5 bases and J by 0 bases, with 10 bases left in between. The CDR3 bases are TGTGCCAGCAGCCCCCGCGGGGCTAACTATGGCTACACCTTC. It translates to CASSPRGANYGYTF.

The table lists this clone with a count of one. This chain links TRBV6-1 with TRBJ2-1, with D possibly matching TRBD1 (5 bases). The CDR3 totals 12 residues. V dropped 8 bases and J dropped 8 bases, with 13 bases sitting between them. Looked up from germline, CDR1 is MNHNS and CDR2 is SASEGT. CDR3 region: CASLGPRDEQFF. Here the CDR3 DNA reads TGTGCCAGCCTTGGCCCCAGGGATGAGCAGTTCTTC.

The chain carries TRBV27 and TRBJ2-1; D gene ambiguous. The V gene's germline CDR1 is MNHEY and CDR2 SMNVEV (reference sequence). This CDR3 region has 8 residues. Trimming removed 4 bases from V and 13 bases from J, with 2 bases in between. Here the CDR3 reads CASSSQFF. Written as DNA, the CDR3 is TGTGCCAGCAGTTCCCAGTTCTTC.

The chain combines TRBV28 with TRBJ2-3; 9 nucleotides match TRBD2. The germline gives CDR1 MDHEN, CDR2 SYDVKM. The CDR3 is made up of 16 amino acids. V gave up 7 bases and J gave up 5 bases; unmatched junction bases: 13. The CDR3 DNA reads as TGTGCCAGCACCGGACTAGCGCGCCTAATCGGAGATACGCAGTATTTT. It translates to CASTGLARLIGDTQYF.

This chain uses TRBV6-5 with TRBJ2-7; 7 bases are a match to TRBD2. Germline assignment: CDR1 MNHEY and CDR2 SVGAGI. The CDR3 is 14 residues long. Losses at the gene ends were 2 bases for V and 6 bases for J; bases not matched to a gene: 7. The chain's CDR3 is CASSYGPSGGEQYF. In nucleotides, the CDR3 is TGTGCCAGCAGTTACGGGCCCTCGGGAGGCGAGCAGTACTTC.

V and J are TRBV9 and TRBJ1-4; D call uncertain. Per the germline V gene, CDR1 is SGDLS and CDR2 is YYNGEE. This CDR3 spans 14 amino acids. V was pared by 0 bases and J by 5 bases, with 8 bases between. The CDR3 nucleotides are TGTGCCAGCAGCGTAGGGAACCCCAATGAAAAACTGTTTTTT. As protein: CASSVGNPNEKLFF.

The genes are TRBV7-2 and TRBJ1-4; 7 bases are a match to TRBD1. The V gene's germline CDR1 is SGHTA and CDR2 FQGNSA. J lost 6 bases, V lost 5 bases, and 9 bases had no gene match. The CDR3 runs to 15 residues. The CDR3 DNA is TGTGCCAGCAGCCCAGGCAGGGGGTCTTATGAAAAACTGTTTTTT. Translation gives CASSPGRGSYEKLFF. The full variable domain, in which reference TRBV7-2 and TRBJ1-4 provide the parts outside the CDR3, is GAGVSQSPSNKVTEKGKDVELRCDPISGHTALYWYRQSLGQGLEFLIYFQGNSAPDKSGLPSDRFSAERTGGSVSTLTIQRTQQEDSAVYLCASSPGRGSYEKLFFGSGTQLSVL.

The CDR3 DNA reads TGCAGCGTGCTGCCGGGACAGGTGAACACTGAAGCTTTCTTT. Its translation is CSVLPGQVNTEAFF. The chain combines TRBV29-1 with TRBJ1-1, with 8 bases matching TRBD1. The CDR3 contains 14 residues. Germline loops: CDR1 SQVTM, CDR2 ANQGSEA. V trimming: 6 bases; J trimming: 0 bases; junction bases outside the gene matches: 6.

The V call is TRBV29-1, the J call TRBJ2-3; D possibly uses TRBD1 or TRBD2 (5 bases each). CDR1 and CDR2 (germline): SQVTM, ANQGSEA. The CDR3 extends over 13 amino acids. Trimming took 2 bases from V and 3 from J, leaving 9 bases between them. The CDR3 region has the DNA TGCAGCGTTGAATGGGGGATTACAGATACGCAGTATTTT. It is translated as CSVEWGITDTQYF.

V gene TRBV5-1 combines with J gene TRBJ2-3; no clear D. V was shortened by 0 bases and J by 2 bases, with 7 bases between the two germline ends. The germline V gene encodes CDR1 SGHRS and CDR2 YFSETQ. The CDR3 contains 14 residues. The CDR3 bases are TGCGCCAGCAGCTTGGGGACCTCCACAGATACGCAGTATTTT. This sequence encodes CASSLGTSTDTQYF.

V and J are TRBV7-2 and TRBJ1-2, with a tentative D call TRBD1 (5 bases). Trimming removed 5 bases from V and 2 bases from J, with 15 bases in between. The CDR3 extends over 15 amino acids. Germline CDR1 and CDR2: SGHTA and FQGNSA. CDR3 amino acids: CASSPLSGANYGYTF. CDR3 coding DNA: TGTGCCAGCAGCCCACTGTCCGGGGCCAACTATGGCTACACCTTC. The full variable domain, in which reference TRBV7-2 and TRBJ1-2 provide the parts outside the CDR3, is GAGVSQSPSNKVTEKGKDVELRCDPISGHTALYWYRQSLGQGLEFLIYFQGNSAPDKSGLPSDRFSAERTGGSVSTLTIQRTQQEDSAVYLCASSPLSGANYGYTFGSGTRLTVV.

The CDR3 loop is CSGTTYTGELFF. The CDR3 DNA reads TGCAGCGGGACGACCTACACCGGGGAGCTGTTTTTT. V usage is TRBV29-1 and J usage is TRBJ2-2; D uncertain. CDR1 SQVTM and CDR2 ANQGSEA come from the germline V gene. This CDR3 is 12 amino acids long. The V and J ends lost 7 bases and 3 bases respectively, with 9 bases between them.

This clone was detected a few times. This chain connects TRBV27 to TRBJ2-7; D gene uncertain. CDR1 and CDR2 from the germline V gene are MNHEY and SMNVEV (reference sequence). The CDR3 consists of 13 residues. With 0 bases removed from V and 3 bases from J, the gap between germline ends came to 6 bases. This CDR3 is CASSLSASYEQYF. CDR3 DNA sequence: TGTGCCAGCAGTTTATCCGCCAGCTACGAGCAGTACTTC.

In its sample, this clone was seen a few times. The chain employs TRBV2 and TRBJ2-2, with 9 bases matching TRBD1. V was clipped by 6 bases and J by 3 bases; unmatched bases: 8. This CDR3 contains 16 residues. Germline V CDR1 and CDR2: SNHLY, FYNNEI. CDR3 region: CASRKTGGIDTGELFF. The CDR3 coding sequence is TGTGCCAGCAGGAAAACAGGGGGCATCGACACCGGGGAGCTGTTTTTT.